This T cell receptor beta chain was sequenced during a study of T cells in Graves' hyperthyroidism and ophthalmopathy. Study overall: Peripheral blood was obtained at initial diagnosis, preceding any treatment.

The investigators amplified TCR beta CDR3 regions from RNA transcripts. HTBI primers were the set used in a first-round RT-PCR of the TCR CDR3. TCRdb reanalysed the multiplex PCR reads using MiXCR and keeps one entry per CDR3 protein. Among about 640,000 distinct CDR3 sequences, 20% were seen once, and the ten largest hold roughly a third. The CDR3 extends over 13 amino acids. The germline gives CDR1 MGHRA, CDR2 YSYEKL. The germline V and J ends were trimmed by 1 base and 5 bases, with 6 bases remaining between them. The TCR sequence derives from a man aged 25 to 40 with Graves' ophthalmopathy. The sample taken for sequencing was blood. The chain couples TRBV4-1 to TRBJ1-5; D ambiguous. The CDR3 protein is CASSQARDQPQHF. CDR3 nucleotide sequence: TGCGCCAGCAGCCAAGCCCGTGATCAGCCCCAGCATTTT.